A selection of T cell receptor beta chains follows, all from one sample in a study of blood T cell repertoires in COVID-19. Only in-frame clones appear in the TCRdb table, and some are missing; sequencing was by immunoSEQ multiplex PCR. The sample shows approximately 300,000 clones, 80% to 90% of them seen only once. Sequencing was carried out using PBMCs or T cells enriched from blood (not recorded which). The source is a woman younger than 45 who had recovered from COVID-19. The CDR3 runs from the conserved cysteine through the conserved F or W. The D gene is left open where the match is weak. Some rows have no size entry. The others give once, few or many, or a class for an expanded clone.

d_call	j_call	v_call	clone_size	cdr3_aa	cdr3_nt
.	TRBJ2-1	TRBV11-2	.	CASSLGEGGIQNEQFF	TGTGCCAGCAGCTTAGGGGAGGGGGGGATTCAGAATGAGCAGTTCTTC
.	TRBJ2-7	TRBV7-9	.	CASSLSVLSEQYF	TGTGCCAGCAGCTTATCCGTATTGAGTGAGCAGTACTTC
TRBD1	TRBJ2-7	TRBV5-1	.	CASSPGQGPYEQYF	TGCGCCAGCAGCCCGGGACAGGGTCCCTACGAGCAGTACTTC
.	TRBJ2-3	TRBV7-9	few	CASSLDFGTDTQYF	TGTGCCAGCAGCTTAGATTTCGGCACAGATACGCAGTATTTT
.	TRBJ2-1	TRBV13	.	CASSLGFRGVSYNEQFF	TGTGCCAGCAGCTTAGGTTTTCGCGGAGTCTCCTACAATGAGCAGTTCTTC
TRBD1	TRBJ1-5	TRBV15	.	CATSGQGAEPQHF	TGTGCCACCAGCGGTCAGGGGGCAGAGCCCCAGCATTTT
.	TRBJ1-4	TRBV6-5	.	CASSYYEGATNEKLFF	TGTGCCAGCAGTTACTATGAGGGTGCAACTAATGAAAAACTGTTTTTT
.	TRBJ2-3	TRBV12-3/TRBV12-4	once	CASSLRTTDTQYF	TGTGCCAGCAGTTTACGGACTACGGATACGCAGTATTTT
TRBD2	TRBJ2-3	TRBV6-1	.	CASSETSGGADTQYF	TGTGCCAGCAGTGAGACTAGCGGGGGCGCAGATACGCAGTATTTT
.	TRBJ2-5	TRBV7-7	.	CASSQESVFGRETQYF	TGTGCCAGCAGCCAAGAGAGCGTCTTCGGCCGGGAGACCCAGTACTTC
.	TRBJ1-5	TRBV19	.	CASSIPQSVSNQPQHF	TGTGCCAGTAGTATTCCCCAGAGCGTTAGCAATCAGCCCCAGCATTTT
.	TRBJ2-3	TRBV7-6	.	CASSLFFVWGKSSGDTQYF	TGTGCCAGCAGCTTATTTTTTGTCTGGGGGAAAAGTAGCGGAGATACGCAGTATTTT
.	TRBJ2-7	TRBV4-1	.	CASSHPGHYEQYF	TGCGCCAGCAGCCACCCCGGACACTACGAGCAGTACTTC
TRBD1	TRBJ1-5	TRBV7-8	.	CASSRGQADNQPQHF	TGTGCCAGCAGCAGAGGACAGGCCGACAATCAGCCCCAGCATTTT
TRBD1	TRBJ1-6	TRBV6-4	.	CASRDRGSSYNSPLHF	TGTGCCAGCAGGGACAGGGGAAGCTCCTATAATTCACCCCTCCACTTT
TRBD1	TRBJ1-2	TRBV6-6	.	CASSYSPRTGFGYTF	TGTGCCAGCAGTTACTCACCCCGGACAGGGTTTGGCTACACCTTC
TRBD2	TRBJ2-3	TRBV7-3	.	CASSFPSGSHTDTQYF	TGTGCCAGCAGCTTTCCGAGCGGGAGTCATACAGATACGCAGTATTTT
.	TRBJ2-7	TRBV28	.	CASSLSGRGRDEQYF	TGTGCCAGCAGTTTATCTGGCAGGGGTAGAGACGAGCAGTACTTC
TRBD2	TRBJ2-7	TRBV7-9	.	CASSLAVTVTSGSSYEQYF	TGTGCCAGCAGCTTAGCCGTTACCGTCACTAGCGGGAGCTCCTACGAGCAGTACTTC
.	TRBJ2-2	TRBV5-1	few	CASSFSSGYGELFF	TGCGCCAGCAGCTTCAGCTCGGGTTACGGGGAGCTGTTTTTT
TRBD1	TRBJ2-1	TRBV10-2	few	CASGGGQGTYNEQFF	TGCGCCAGCGGAGGGGGACAGGGGACCTACAATGAGCAGTTCTTC
TRBD1	TRBJ2-3	TRBV7-2	once	CASSNTGGGTDTQYF	TGTGCCAGCAGCAACACAGGGGGCGGGACAGATACGCAGTATTTT
TRBD1	TRBJ2-7	TRBV29-1	.	CSGGTGVGYEQYF	TGCAGCGGTGGGACAGGGGTGGGCTACGAGCAGTACTTC
TRBD1	TRBJ1-2	TRBV5-1	.	CASSLGDSGYGYTF	TGCGCCAGCAGCTTAGGGGACAGTGGGTATGGCTACACCTTC
TRBD1	TRBJ1-2	TRBV5-6	.	CASSLGDRAQGYGYTF	TGTGCCAGCAGCTTGGGCGACAGGGCCCAGGGCTATGGCTACACCTTC
.	TRBJ1-3	TRBV27	.	CASSLQGTGNTIYF	TGTGCCAGCAGTTTACAGGGAACTGGAAACACCATATATTTT